This paragraph covers one T cell receptor beta chain sequence. Its specificity is unknown. The data originate from a study of T cell responses to AZD1222 COVID-19 vaccine. Whole-study findings and limits: The study found Spike-specific TCR breadth and depth rose after two AZD1222 doses. White British people made up most donors, females outnumbered males, and clonal diversity was possibly underestimated. No repertoire was sampled before or during the peak T cell response, only after it.

The analysis combined second doses at about 4 or about 12 weeks. Produced via immunoSEQ multiplex PCR; TCRdb's table is partial and in-frame only. The sample carries some 130,000 clones, approximately 95% recorded once. Germline CDR1 and CDR2: SEHNR and FQNEAQ (reference sequence). Unmatched junction bases numbered 8, after V lost 6 bases and J lost 5 bases. This CDR3 is built from 14 residues. The J gene is TRBJ2-7, the V gene TRBV7-9, with 9 bases aligning to TRBD1. This receptor was identified in an adult who received the AZD1222 COVID-19 vaccine. The sample consisted of peripheral blood, taken 28 days after the second AZD1222 dose. CDR3 nucleotide sequence: TGTGCCAGCAGACCGACAGGGGGTCGCGACGAGCAGTACTTC. Residues: CASRPTGGRDEQYF.